Below are 17 T cell receptor beta chains sequenced from a single sample in a study of T cell repertoires in cytomegalovirus infection. TCRdb reprocessed the reads via MiXCR and lists one record per CDR3 protein. The sample includes some 200,000 distinct CDR3 sequences, roughly 20% of them seen just once. The sample taken for sequencing was PBMCs. These receptors were obtained from a human donor in good health (CMV status not recorded). Some clones in this sample may be carry-over from other donors' samples.

As for this clonotype: At one end the junction does not follow the germline gene, possibly because of a read error. The V gene is TRBV28, the J gene TRBJ2-7; 8 nucleotides agree with TRBD2. The CDR3 runs to 15 residues. Looked up from germline, CDR1 is MDHEN and CDR2 is SYDVKM. The DNA for the CDR3 is TGTATCAACAGGCAAACAGCGGGAGCTCCTCCTACGCTCTCCTTC. Translated: CINRQTAGAPPTLSF.

This clonotype was recorded a few times. The chain recombines TRBV7-2 with TRBJ2-1; TRBD2 is a possible D gene (6 bases). Germline V lookup: CDR1 SGHTA, CDR2 FQGNSA. The CDR3 spans 14 residues. Trimming took 5 bases from V and 3 from J, leaving 11 bases between them. This CDR3 reads CASSPRDFYNEQFF. CDR3 nucleotide sequence: TGTGCCAGCAGCCCCCGGGACTTCTACAATGAGCAGTTCTTC.

This clonotype was seen only a few times. The genes are TRBV6-5 and TRBJ2-3; the match to TRBD2 covers 12 bases. The CDR3 has 16 residues. V was clipped by 2 bases and J by 1 base; unmatched bases: 1. Germline V gene sequence: CDR1 MNHEY, CDR2 SVGAGI. In nucleotides, the CDR3 is TGTGCCAGCAGTTACCGGACTAGCGGGGGCACAGATACGCAGTATTTT. This translates into CASSYRTSGGTDTQYF.

The chain uses TRBV5-1 and TRBJ1-6; TRBD1 matches at 12 bases. This CDR3 is built from 15 residues. In germline, CDR1 is SGHRS, CDR2 YFSETQ. V shed 3 bases, J shed 11 bases, and the junction held 6 bases outside the gene matches. CDR3 residues: CASSSGQGAFPPLHF. In DNA, the CDR3 is TGCGCCAGCAGCTCGGGACAGGGGGCCTTTCCACCCCTCCACTTT.

In this sample, this clonotype is medium-sized. The genes are TRBV7-2 and TRBJ2-2; D ambiguous. The CDR3 has 12 residues. In germline, CDR1 is SGHTA, CDR2 FQGNSA. V was clipped by 4 bases and J by 3 bases, with 3 bases between them. CDR3 DNA sequence: TGTGCCAGCAGCTCCGACACCGGGGAGCTGTTTTTT. This translates into CASSSDTGELFF.

The CDR3 nucleotides are TGTGCCAGCAGTTACTCGAAGGTAGCGGGAGATTACGAGCAGTACTTC. Encoded protein: CASSYSKVAGDYEQYF. The chain combines TRBV6-2 or TRBV6-3 with TRBJ2-7; 9 bases are a match to TRBD2. This CDR3 has 16 amino acids. Trimming took 0 bases from V and 4 from J; bases not matched to a gene: 7. In germline, CDR1 is MNHEY, CDR2 SVGEGT.

This clonotype was counted a few times. The rearrangement links TRBV15 to TRBJ2-6; 7 nucleotides match TRBD2. The CDR3 runs 18 residues. CDR1 is LNHNV and CDR2 is YYDKDF in the germline V gene (reference sequence). Losses at the gene ends were 4 bases for V and 0 bases for J; bases not matched to a gene: 9. Here the CDR3 DNA reads TGTGCCACCAGCAACGCAGTAGCGGGTTACTCTGGGGCCAACGTCCTGACTTTC. Translated, it gives CATSNAVAGYSGANVLTF.

The J gene is TRBJ2-7, the V gene TRBV12-3 or TRBV12-4, with 9 nucleotides matching TRBD1. V dropped 6 bases and J dropped 3; count of bases not matched to a gene: 9. The CDR3 contains 15 residues. The CDR3 loop is CASSKPGTGIYEQYF. CDR3 sequence (DNA): TGTGCCAGCAGCAAACCCGGGACAGGGATCTACGAGCAGTACTTC.

This clonotype came up many times. The chain uses TRBV7-2 and TRBJ1-1; the D is unclear. CDR1 and CDR2 from the germline V gene are SGHTA and FQGNSA. V was clipped by 2 bases and J by 10 bases, with 11 bases between them. This CDR3 has 12 amino acids. The CDR3, as DNA: TGTGCCAGCAGCTTACGGTCAGCCGGAGCTTTCTTT. This sequence encodes CASSLRSAGAFF. Full variable domain (missing parts from reference TRBV7-2 and TRBJ1-1): GAGVSQSPSNKVTEKGKDVELRCDPISGHTALYWYRQSLGQGLEFLIYFQGNSAPDKSGLPSDRFSAERTGGSVSTLTIQRTQQEDSAVYLCASSLRSAGAFFGQGTRLTVV.

This clonotype was observed a handful of times. The rearrangement joins TRBV4-1 to TRBJ2-3; 10 nucleotides align to TRBD2. V lost 2 bases to trimming and J lost 3 bases; unmatched junction nucleotides: 8. The CDR3 is 17 residues long. In germline, CDR1 is MGHRA, CDR2 YSYEKL. The CDR3 reads CASSQPSFSGRTDTQYF. Here the CDR3 DNA reads TGCGCCAGCAGCCAACCCTCCTTTAGCGGGAGGACAGATACGCAGTATTTT.

This clonotype came up many times. V gene TRBV7-2 combines with J gene TRBJ1-3; D unresolved. Germline values: CDR1 SGHTA, CDR2 FQGNSA. V dropped 2 bases and J dropped 0 bases, with 8 bases sitting between them. The CDR3 runs 15 residues. DNA for the CDR3: TGTGCCAGCAGCTTAAACTTCAACTCTGGAAACACCATATATTTT. It specifies CASSLNFNSGNTIYF.

This chain uses TRBV6-2 or TRBV6-3 with TRBJ1-5; TRBD1 is a possible D gene (5 bases). Germline values: CDR1 MNHEY, CDR2 SVGEGT. The CDR3 contains 13 residues. The germline V and J ends were trimmed by 6 bases and 5 bases, with 11 bases remaining between them. This CDR3 is CASSPGFDQPQHF. Written as DNA, the CDR3 is TGTGCCAGCAGCCCAGGGTTTGATCAGCCCCAGCATTTT.

This clonotype came up many times. The CDR3 sequence is CSAAPSTSHNEQFF. CDR3 nucleotide sequence: TGCAGTGCTGCCCCTAGTACGTCCCACAATGAGCAGTTCTTC. The J gene is TRBJ2-1, the V gene TRBV20-1; D is unclear. The germline V gene encodes CDR1 DFQATT and CDR2 SNEGSKA (reference sequence). V shed 5 bases and J shed 5 bases, with 16 bases lying between them. The CDR3 runs to 14 residues.

This clonotype was found many times. The chain links TRBV7-2 to TRBJ2-1; D remains unclear. Per the germline V gene, CDR1 is SGHTA and CDR2 is FQGNSA. V was shortened by 8 bases and J by 4 bases, with 12 bases between the two germline ends. CDR3 size: 13 residues. The CDR3 sequence is CASVPDGYNEQFF. The CDR3 nucleotides are TGTGCCAGCGTTCCCGACGGGTACAATGAGCAGTTCTTC.

This clonotype was detected only a few times. V gene TRBV29-1 combines with J gene TRBJ2-2; D is uncertain. Germline V gene data show CDR1 as SQVTM and CDR2 as ANQGSEA. Trimming left V 5 bases short and J 0 bases short, with 7 bases between. CDR3 size: 13 residues. The CDR3 DNA sequence: TGCAGCGTTCAACAGTCGAACACCGGGGAGCTGTTTTTT. Translation: CSVQQSNTGELFF.

This clonotype was seen ten or more times. V usage is TRBV6-5 and J usage is TRBJ1-1; no reliable D call. Per germline, CDR1 MNHEY and CDR2 SVGAGI. The CDR3 loop spans 14 amino acids. V lost 5 bases, J lost 0 bases, and 10 bases lay in between. Here the CDR3 reads CASSGLGMNTEAFF. In nucleotides, the CDR3 is TGTGCCAGCAGTGGGTTGGGGATGAACACTGAAGCTTTCTTT.

V is TRBV15 and J is TRBJ1-1; a weak D match, TRBD1 (6 bases). V was shortened by 1 base and J by 2 bases, with 11 bases between the two germline ends. CDR3 length: 15 residues. Germline lookup yields CDR1 LNHNV and CDR2 YYDKDF (reference sequence). CDR3 sequence: CATSRAPQGNTEAFF. The CDR3 bases are TGTGCCACCAGCAGAGCCCCACAGGGAAACACTGAAGCTTTCTTT. The whole variable domain, filled in from reference TRBV15 and TRBJ1-1, reads DAMVIQNPRYQVTQFGKPVTLSCSQTLNHNVMYWYQQKSSQAPKLLFHYYDKDFNNEADTPDNFQSRRPNTSFCFLDIRSPGLGDTAMYLCATSRAPQGNTEAFFGQGTRLTVV.